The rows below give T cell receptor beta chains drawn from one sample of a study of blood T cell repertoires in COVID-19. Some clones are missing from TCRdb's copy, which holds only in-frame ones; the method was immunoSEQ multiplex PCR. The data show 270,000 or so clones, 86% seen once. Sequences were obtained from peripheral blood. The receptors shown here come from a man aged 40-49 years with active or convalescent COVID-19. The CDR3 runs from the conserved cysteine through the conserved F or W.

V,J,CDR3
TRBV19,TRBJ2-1,CASSISGRATYNEQFF
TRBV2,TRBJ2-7,CASSDLRDYSYEQYF
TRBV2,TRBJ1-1,CASITGTAMNTEAFF
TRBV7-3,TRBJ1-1,CASRRTGATEAFF
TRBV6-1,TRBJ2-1,CASSERGDEQFF
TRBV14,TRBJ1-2,CASSQDRGTAVPSNYGYTF
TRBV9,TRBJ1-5,CASSATTGAVNQPQHF
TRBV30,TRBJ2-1,CAWRGWREGRNNEQFF
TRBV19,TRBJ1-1,CASSIVGGSENTEAFF
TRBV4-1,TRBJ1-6,CASSQAGPSGLHF
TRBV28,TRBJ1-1,CASSPARLGRDEAFF
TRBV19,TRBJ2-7,CASSPREGSYEQYF
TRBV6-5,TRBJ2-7,CASSTYSGLYEQYF
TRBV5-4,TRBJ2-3,CASSLEVAATDTQYF
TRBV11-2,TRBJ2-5,CASSLMGQGFQETQYF
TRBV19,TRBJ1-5,CASSIDLVNQPQHF
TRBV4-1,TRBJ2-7,CASSREANAGGYEQYF
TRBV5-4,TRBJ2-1,CASPGSGRLDEQFF
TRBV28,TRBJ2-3,CASSLDPGTTDTQYF
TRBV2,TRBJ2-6,CASTGSGANVLTF
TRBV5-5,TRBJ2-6,CASSLTEGANVLTF
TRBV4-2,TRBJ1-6,CASSLARAGDNSPLHF
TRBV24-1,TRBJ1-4,CATSDAGEGDRRGEKLFF
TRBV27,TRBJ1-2,CASSFPLRGLGTYQGRYGYTF
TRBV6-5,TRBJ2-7,CASITGTSRDEQYF
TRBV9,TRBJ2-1,CASSAPGMVRDGLAGGPAYNEQFF
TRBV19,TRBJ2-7,CASSIAFAAEQYF
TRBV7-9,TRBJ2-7,CASSLDLAYEQYF
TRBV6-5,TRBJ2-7,CASSYSGTGLYEQYF
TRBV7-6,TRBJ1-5,CASSPRIGGDDNQPQHF
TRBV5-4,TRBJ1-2,CASSPWQGQYYGYTF
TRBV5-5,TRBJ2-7,CASSFETESSYEQYF
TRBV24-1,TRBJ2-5,CATIRLLRGSGEQETQYF
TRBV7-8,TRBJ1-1,CASSRTGEAFF
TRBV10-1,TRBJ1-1,CASSDGTGGPTEAFF
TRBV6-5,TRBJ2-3,CASSYYQGATDTQYF
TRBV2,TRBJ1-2,CASSEFGTAYGYTF
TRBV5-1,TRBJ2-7,CASSSMAGTGTSEQYF
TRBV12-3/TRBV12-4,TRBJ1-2,CASSLTGFYGYTF
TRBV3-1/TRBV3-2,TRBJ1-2,CASSQDLRGYGYTF
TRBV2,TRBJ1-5,CASSESSYSNQPQHF
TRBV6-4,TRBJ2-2,CASSEDRGQDTGELFF